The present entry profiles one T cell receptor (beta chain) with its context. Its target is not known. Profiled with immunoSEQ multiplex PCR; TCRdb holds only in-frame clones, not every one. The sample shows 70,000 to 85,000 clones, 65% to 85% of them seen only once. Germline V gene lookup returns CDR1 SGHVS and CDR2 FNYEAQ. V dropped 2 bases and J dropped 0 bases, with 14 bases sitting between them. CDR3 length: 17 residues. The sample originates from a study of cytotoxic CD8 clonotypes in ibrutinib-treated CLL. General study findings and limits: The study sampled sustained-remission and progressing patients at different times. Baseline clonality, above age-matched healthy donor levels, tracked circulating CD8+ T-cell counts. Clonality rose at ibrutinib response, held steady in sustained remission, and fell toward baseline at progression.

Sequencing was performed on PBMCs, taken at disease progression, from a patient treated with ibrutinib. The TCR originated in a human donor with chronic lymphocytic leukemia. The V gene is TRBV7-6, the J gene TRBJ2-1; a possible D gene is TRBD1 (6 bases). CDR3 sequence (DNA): TGTGCCAGCAGCTTACCCGGACAGAGAAGCTCCTACAATGAGCAGTTCTTC. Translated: CASSLPGQRSSYNEQFF.